This T cell receptor beta chain was captured in a study of blood T cells in healthy people across ages. It was with a sample-barcoded 5' primer and a J-beta primer mix that a second PCR of roughly 7 to 12 cycles was run. TCRdb independently ran MiXCR on the 5' RACE reads; one entry per CDR3 protein. The table lists roughly 1,300,000 distinct CDR3 sequences, approximately 59% of them singletons. In germline, CDR1 is MGHRA, CDR2 YSYEKL. Trimming shortened V by 1 base and J by 11 bases, and 23 bases separated the two germline ends. The CDR3 runs to 16 residues. Sample: blood. The chain combines TRBV4-1 with TRBJ2-5; tentatively, D is TRBD1 or TRBD2 (5 bases each). This TCR derives from a man aged 18 to 30 in good health. CDR3 sequence (DNA): TGCGCCAGCAGCCAAGCGTGGGCAGGGAACCTTAGGGAGCAGTACTTC. This gives the protein CASSQAWAGNLREQYF.